A single sample is the source of the 32 T cell receptor beta chains below, sequenced in a study of T cells after yellow fever vaccination. Each CDR3 protein gets one entry after TCRdb re-called the 5' RACE reads with MiXCR. The table has about 350,000 distinct CDR3 sequences, 4.1% seen once. Sequencing was performed on PBMCs, taken 5 days after the yellow fever booster vaccination. The source is a man younger than 30 who received the YFV17D yellow fever vaccine.

This clonotype has at least ten counts. The chain combines TRBV2 with TRBJ2-2, with TRBD1 matching over 8 bases. CDR1 and CDR2 from the germline V gene are SNHLY and FYNNEI. The CDR3 has 14 residues. J lost 8 bases, V lost 6 bases, and 8 bases had no gene match. The CDR3 DNA is TGTGCCAGCAGCCCGACAGGGGTTCGGGGGGAGCTGTTTTTT. It specifies CASSPTGVRGELFF. The whole variable domain, remainder taken from reference TRBV2 and TRBJ2-2, is EPEVTQTPSHQVTQMGQEVILRCVPISNHLYFYWYRQILGQKVEFLVSFYNNEISEKSEIFDDQFSVERPDGSNFTLKIRSTKLEDSAMYFCASSPTGVRGELFFGEGSRLTVL.

In this sample, this clonotype turned up many times. The chain is built from TRBV20-1 and TRBJ1-3, with D perhaps TRBD1 (6 bases). Germline V gene sequence: CDR1 DFQATT, CDR2 SNEGSKA (reference sequence). The V and J ends lost 5 bases and 4 bases respectively, with 15 bases between them. CDR3 length equals 14 residues. The CDR3 DNA is TGCAGTGCTGGAAAAGGGGGTATCGGAAACACCATATATTTT. As protein: CSAGKGGIGNTIYF.

This clonotype was found a few times. The chain combines TRBV10-3 with TRBJ2-2, with a possible D match to TRBD1 (5 bases). Trimming took off 3 bases at V and 2 bases at J, with 10 bases between the two ends. Per the germline V gene, CDR1 is ENHRY and CDR2 is SYGVKD. The CDR3 sequence is 15 residues long. CDR3 amino acids: CAISERQRNTGELFF. Here the CDR3 DNA reads TGTGCCATCAGTGAACGACAGAGAAACACCGGGGAGCTGTTTTTT.

This clonotype occurred many times. V gene TRBV29-1 combines with J gene TRBJ1-4, with D maybe TRBD1 (5 bases). CDR3 length: 13 residues. Trimming took off 4 bases at V and 1 base at J, with 7 bases between the two ends. Germline CDR1 reads SQVTM; CDR2 reads ANQGSEA. The DNA of the CDR3 is TGCAGCGTTGGGACACAAACTAATGAAAAACTGTTTTTT. Encoded protein: CSVGTQTNEKLFF.

The chain carries TRBV14 and TRBJ2-5, with 8 bases identical to TRBD2. The CDR3 runs 15 residues. The V segment lost 4 bases and the J segment 4 bases; nucleotides outside the gene matches: 8. Per the germline V gene, CDR1 is SGHDN and CDR2 is FVKESK. This chain's CDR3 is CASSPRFGGGETQYF. In nucleotides, the CDR3 is TGTGCCAGCAGCCCACGTTTCGGGGGGGGAGAGACCCAGTACTTC.

This clonotype has only a few counts. The V call is TRBV20-1, the J call TRBJ1-1; maybe TRBD1 (6 bases). This CDR3 has 14 residues. Trimming stripped 1 base from V and 5 bases from J, with 14 bases between. Germline CDR1 and CDR2: DFQATT and SNEGSKA (reference sequence). In nucleotides, the CDR3 is TGCAGTGCTAGAGGTATTCAGGGGAGGACTGAAGCTTTCTTT. Translated, it gives CSARGIQGRTEAFF.

This clonotype has a count of ten or more. The rearrangement uses TRBV11-2 and TRBJ2-1, with TRBD1 identical over 9 bases. The CDR3 is 15 residues long. V trimming: 5 bases; J trimming: 4 bases; junction bases outside the gene matches: 6. The germline gives CDR1 SGHAT, CDR2 FQNNGV. The CDR3 bases are TGTGCCAGCAGCGTCGGGACAGGGTCTTACAATGAGCAGTTCTTC. Its translation is CASSVGTGSYNEQFF.

This clonotype was counted only a few times. V gene TRBV11-2 combines with J gene TRBJ2-7, with TRBD1 as a possible D gene (6 bases). The CDR3 covers 15 residues. V lost 6 bases and J 3 bases, leaving 18 bases between the germline ends. Germline V lookup: CDR1 SGHAT, CDR2 FQNNGV. CDR3 sequence: CASRRAGDNFYEQYV. CDR3 DNA sequence: TGTGCCAGCAGGCGGGCAGGGGATAACTTCTACGAGCAGTACGTC.

This rearrangement joins TRBV18 to TRBJ2-7, with 8 bases lining up with TRBD2. V gave up 3 bases and J gave up 0 bases; unmatched junction bases: 7. Per the germline V gene, CDR1 is KGHSH and CDR2 is LQKENI. This CDR3 has 16 amino acids. CDR3 sequence: CASSPIAGSASYEQYV. In DNA, the CDR3 is TGTGCCAGCTCACCGATAGCGGGGTCCGCCTCCTACGAGCAGTACGTC.

This clonotype has just a few counts. V is TRBV9 and J is TRBJ2-1, with D possibly being TRBD1 or TRBD2 (6 bases each). Trimming left V 2 bases short and J 6 bases short, with 15 bases between. Germline assignment: CDR1 SGDLS and CDR2 YYNGEE. This CDR3 spans 15 amino acids. The CDR3 coding sequence is TGTGCCAGCAGCGTTGGGGGGCAATCCCCCAATGAGCAGTTCTTC. Translation: CASSVGGQSPNEQFF.

This clonotype came up a few times. This chain links TRBV3-1 with TRBJ2-7; TRBD1 might be the D (7 bases). Between the trimmed V and J ends, which lost 1 base and 6 bases, there was a span of 16 bases. This CDR3 has 15 residues. Looked up from germline, CDR1 is LGHDT and CDR2 is YNNKEL (reference sequence). This chain's CDR3 is CASSQAGGTEFEQYV. CDR3 coding DNA: TGTGCCAGCAGCCAAGCTGGAGGGACAGAGTTCGAGCAGTACGTC.

This clonotype was picked up a small number of times. The J gene is TRBJ2-6, the V gene TRBV20-1; D is uncertain. Germline assignment: CDR1 DFQATT and CDR2 SNEGSKA (reference sequence). V was pared by 0 bases and J by 4 bases, with 4 bases between. The CDR3 runs to 13 residues. The CDR3 reads CSARDGGANVLTF. CDR3 bases: TGCAGTGCTAGAGATGGCGGGGCCAACGTCCTGACTTTC.

This clonotype was picked up a small number of times. V is TRBV6-2 or TRBV6-3 and J is TRBJ2-2; no clear D. The length of the CDR3 is 14 residues. Germline CDR1 reads MNHEY; CDR2 reads SVGEGT. Deletions cut 2 bases from V and 6 bases from J, with 10 bases between. The CDR3 spells CASSYGRSPGELFF. CDR3 in DNA: TGTGCCAGCAGTTACGGCCGCTCGCCCGGGGAGCTGTTTTTT.

This chain joins TRBV19 and TRBJ1-5; D uncertain. CDR1 and CDR2 (germline): LNHDA, SQIVND (reference sequence). The CDR3 covers 12 residues. V was clipped by 4 bases and J by 4 bases, with 5 bases between them. The CDR3 DNA follows: TGTGCCAGTAGTACCCCGAATCAGCCCCAGCATTTT. Encoded protein: CASSTPNQPQHF.

This clonotype was recorded a few times. The V and J genes are TRBV10-1 and TRBJ1-5; the D is unclear. V was clipped by 4 bases and J by 5 bases, with 9 bases between them. In germline, CDR1 is WNHNN, CDR2 SYGVQD (reference sequence). There are 13 residues in the CDR3. CDR3 in amino acids: CASSATLHQPQHF. CDR3 sequence (DNA): TGCGCCAGCAGTGCTACCCTCCATCAGCCCCAGCATTTT.

The rearrangement uses TRBV5-5 and TRBJ1-5, with D perhaps TRBD1 (6 bases). CDR3 size: 15 residues. From germline, CDR1 is SGHKS and CDR2 YYEKEE (reference sequence). Trimming removed 1 base from V and 7 bases from J, with 15 bases in between. CDR3 DNA: TGTGCCAGCAGCTTGTCAGGGGCGCGGGGCCAGCCCCAGCATTTT. This sequence encodes CASSLSGARGQPQHF.

Many counts were recorded for this clonotype. This chain joins TRBV9 and TRBJ1-3; D is unclear. The V and J ends lost 3 bases and 4 bases respectively, with 5 bases between them. Per germline, CDR1 SGDLS and CDR2 YYNGEE. This CDR3 comprises 12 residues. In nucleotides, the CDR3 is TGTGCCAGCAGCGCCCTAGGAAACACCATATATTTT. Residues: CASSALGNTIYF.

This clonotype was seen a few times. This chain connects TRBV4-1 to TRBJ1-2; D is undetermined. The length of the CDR3 is 16 residues. The V and J ends lost 3 bases and 0 bases respectively, with 14 bases between them. The germline gives CDR1 MGHRA, CDR2 YSYEKL. The CDR3 sequence is CASSHLGRTTNYGYTF. CDR3 in DNA: TGCGCCAGCAGCCACCTAGGACGTACGACTAACTATGGCTACACCTTC.

The chain uses TRBV27 and TRBJ2-5; no reliable D call. Per germline, CDR1 MNHEY and CDR2 SMNVEV (reference sequence). The CDR3 is 13 amino acids. V lost 2 bases and J 5 bases, leaving 9 bases between the germline ends. The CDR3 nucleotides read TGTGCCAGCAGTTTAATAAGTTCGGAGACCCAGTACTTC. Translating gives CASSLISSETQYF.

This clonotype was counted many times. The V and J genes are TRBV7-2 and TRBJ2-7; D gene uncertain. From germline, CDR1 is SGHTA and CDR2 FQGNSA. V lost 2 bases to trimming and J lost 2 bases, with 7 bases between them. The length of the CDR3 is 13 residues. The CDR3 region is CASSLFSAYEQYF. CDR3 DNA sequence: TGTGCCAGCAGCTTATTCTCTGCCTACGAGCAGTACTTC.

The chain carries TRBV5-1 and TRBJ2-7, with D perhaps matching TRBD2 (7 bases). This CDR3 is 15 amino acids long. CDR1 and CDR2 (germline): SGHRS, YFSETQ. The V end was cut by 5 bases, the J end by 2 bases, with 17 bases between. The CDR3 DNA follows: TGCGCCAGCAGTCGTGGGGAGGGGACACCCTACGAGCAGTACTTC. It yields the protein CASSRGEGTPYEQYF.

This clonotype was counted only a few times. The gene calls are TRBV30 and TRBJ2-4; D unresolved. V lost 0 bases and J lost 8, with 5 bases in between. CDR3 length: 11 amino acids. CDR1 and CDR2 from the germline V gene are GTSNPN and SVGIG (reference sequence). The CDR3 DNA sequence: TGTGCCTGGAGTGTGAGTTACATTCAGTACTTC. This sequence encodes CAWSVSYIQYF.

This clonotype occurred many times. The chain is built from TRBV5-1 and TRBJ2-5; 10 bases match TRBD1. Germline V gene lookup returns CDR1 SGHRS and CDR2 YFSETQ. This CDR3 comprises 15 residues. The V gene end was trimmed by 3 bases and the J gene end by 3 bases; junction bases not matched to a gene: 5. The CDR3 loop reads CASSSTGTGEETQYF. For the CDR3, the DNA is TGCGCCAGCAGCTCAACTGGGACAGGGGAAGAGACCCAGTACTTC.

This clonotype was detected only a few times. The chain employs TRBV9 and TRBJ2-7, with D possibly TRBD1 on 6 matching bases. The V gene's germline CDR1 is SGDLS and CDR2 YYNGEE. The V end was cut by 3 bases, the J end by 1 base, with 11 bases between. The CDR3 consists of 14 residues. The CDR3 sequence is CASSATQGSYEQYF. CDR3 in DNA: TGTGCCAGCAGCGCCACACAGGGTTCCTACGAGCAGTACTTC.

The CDR3 coding sequence is TGCAGTGCTGGGACCTCTTCGGACACTGAAGCTTTCTTT. Its translation: CSAGTSSDTEAFF. The chain joins TRBV20-1 to TRBJ1-1; perhaps TRBD1 as D (5 bases). Trimming left V 5 bases short and J 3 bases short, with 13 bases between. The CDR3 is 13 residues long. Germline-derived CDR1 and CDR2 are DFQATT and SNEGSKA (reference sequence).

This clonotype occurred a few times. V gene TRBV24-1 combines with J gene TRBJ1-1, with 10 bases fitting TRBD1. The length of the CDR3 is 15 residues. Trimming at V came to 7 bases and at J to 4 bases, leaving 8 bases not matched to a gene. Germline CDR1 KGHDR, CDR2 SFDVKD. The CDR3 spells CATSAGQGFGTEAFF. DNA for the CDR3: TGTGCCACCAGCGCGGGACAGGGGTTCGGCACTGAAGCTTTCTTT.

This chain links TRBV4-1 with TRBJ1-6; TRBD1 might be the D (5 bases). The V end was cut by 1 base, the J end by 7 bases, with 11 bases between. This CDR3 is built from 15 residues. Germline CDR1 and CDR2: MGHRA and YSYEKL. The CDR3 DNA reads TGCGCCAGCAGCCAAGTCAGGGCCGTAAATTCACCCCTCCACTTT. Protein product: CASSQVRAVNSPLHF.

This rearrangement joins TRBV20-1 to TRBJ1-5; a weak D match, TRBD1 (6 bases). The V gene lost 6 bases and the J gene lost 5 bases, with 17 bases spanning the gap. This CDR3 region has 14 residues. Germline V lookup: CDR1 DFQATT, CDR2 SNEGSKA (reference sequence). CDR3 DNA: TGCAGTGCGACTGCGGGGGCTGGGGATCAGCCCCAGCATTTT. It encodes CSATAGAGDQPQHF.

This chain links TRBV20-1 with TRBJ2-3; 9 positions match TRBD2. Germline CDR1 DFQATT, CDR2 SNEGSKA (reference sequence). Losses at the gene ends were 3 bases for V and 3 bases for J; bases not matched to a gene: 7. The CDR3 covers 15 residues. CDR3 DNA sequence: TGCAGTGCTAGCCCTAGCGGGGCAGGAACAGATACGCAGTATTTT. Translation: CSASPSGAGTDTQYF.

This clonotype was seen many times. The rearrangement joins TRBV6-5 to TRBJ1-1; 7 nucleotides agree with TRBD1. V shed 0 bases, J shed 4 bases, and the junction held 5 bases outside the gene matches. CDR1 and CDR2 from the germline V gene are MNHEY and SVGAGI. CDR3 length: 15 residues. The CDR3 DNA reads TGTGCCAGCAGTTACTCAGGGGGCGCGGGCACTGAAGCTTTCTTT. Translating it yields CASSYSGGAGTEAFF.

This clonotype was seen a handful of times. The CDR3 DNA follows: TGCGCCAGCGCCGCGGCGGGAAGCTCTGGAAACACCATATATTTT. Translated: CASAAAGSSGNTIYF. The chain uses TRBV5-1 and TRBJ1-3; unclear D gene. Trimming pared 7 bases from V and 0 bases from J, leaving 14 bases between. This CDR3 has 15 amino acids. Germline V lookup: CDR1 SGHRS, CDR2 YFSETQ.

This clonotype was recorded a few times. The V call is TRBV15, the J call TRBJ2-1; 11 bases align to TRBD2. The CDR3 runs 15 residues. The V segment lost 8 bases and the J segment 9 bases; nucleotides outside the gene matches: 12. Per germline, CDR1 LNHNV and CDR2 YYDKDF (reference sequence). This CDR3 reads CATPKPGTSGGEQFF. CDR3 bases: TGTGCCACCCCCAAACCCGGGACTAGCGGCGGTGAGCAGTTCTTC.